This is a list of T cell receptor beta chains from one sample in a study of cytomegalovirus exposure and HLA in healthy donors. Some clones are missing from TCRdb's copy, which holds only in-frame ones; the method was immunoSEQ multiplex PCR. Among about 76,000 clones, just under 80% were seen once, and the ten largest hold approximately 8.9%. Sequencing was performed on PBMCs. These receptor sequences come from a middle-aged woman in good health and CMV-seropositive. The CDR3 runs from the conserved cysteine through the conserved F or W. Each record gives: J gene, V gene, D gene, clone size, CDR3 protein, CDR3 DNA. D genes are given only for firm matches. Size is stated for part of the rows, as once, few or many counts, or as a class when the clone is expanded.

>TRBJ1-2|TRBV28|-|-
CASRGAGYYGYTF
TGTGCCAGCAGAGGGGCAGGATACTATGGCTACACCTTC
>TRBJ1-1|TRBV6-4|-|-
CASISNRQGNTEAFF
TGTGCCAGCATCTCCAACCGGCAGGGCAACACTGAAGCTTTCTTT
>TRBJ1-2|TRBV4-3|TRBD1|-
CASSQATGAFNYGYTF
TGCGCCAGCAGCCAGGCCACAGGGGCCTTCAACTATGGCTACACCTTC
>TRBJ2-3|TRBV5-4|TRBD1|-
CASSLVRGRDTQYF
TGTGCCAGCAGCTTGGTTAGGGGGCGAGATACGCAGTATTTT
>TRBJ1-1|TRBV5-4|-|-
CASSFQGIGTEAFF
TGTGCCAGCAGCTTTCAGGGGATCGGCACTGAAGCTTTCTTT
>TRBJ2-1|TRBV5-1|-|-
CASSLNRNEQFF
TGCGCCAGCAGCTTGAACCGGAATGAGCAGTTCTTC
>TRBJ2-1|TRBV15|TRBD2|once
CATSRGRLAGGLGQFF
TGTGCCACCAGCAGAGGGCGCCTAGCGGGGGGGTTGGGGCAGTTCTTC
>TRBJ2-1|TRBV10-3|TRBD1|-
CAIRGQGASSYNEQFF
TGTGCCATCAGGGGGCAGGGGGCGAGCTCCTACAATGAGCAGTTCTTC
>TRBJ2-3|TRBV5-6|TRBD2|few
CASSWPSGGAIDTQYF
TGTGCCAGCAGCTGGCCTAGCGGGGGGGCTATAGATACGCAGTATTTT
>TRBJ2-7|TRBV7-2|TRBD2|few
CASSPGLAGGPDEQYF
TGTGCCAGCAGCCCCGGACTAGCGGGGGGGCCCGACGAGCAGTACTTC
>TRBJ2-5|TRBV5-1|TRBD2|-
CASSSAGAKETQYF
TGCGCCAGCAGCTCAGCGGGGGCTAAAGAGACCCAGTACTTC
>TRBJ2-4|TRBV19|TRBD2|once
CAAGRGNIQYF
TGTGCAGCGGGGAGGGGAAACATTCAGTACTTC
>TRBJ2-7|TRBV30|TRBD1|-
CAWSVGTGVEQYF
TGTGCCTGGAGTGTAGGGACAGGGGTGGAGCAGTACTTC
>TRBJ1-5|TRBV28|TRBD1|-
CASSRTGLGNQPQHF
TGTGCCAGCAGCCGGACAGGGTTGGGCAATCAGCCCCAGCATTTT
>TRBJ1-1|TRBV20-1|-|-
CSPPHSGVTFF
TGCAGTCCCCCCCACTCAGGGGTTACTTTCTTT
>TRBJ2-5|TRBV19|TRBD1|-
CASSMAGQGARETQYF
TGTGCCAGTAGTATGGCGGGACAGGGGGCGCGAGAGACCCAGTACTTC
>TRBJ2-5|TRBV7-2|-|-
CASRGTGLYQETQYF
TGTGCCAGCAGGGGCACCGGCCTGTACCAAGAGACCCAGTACTTC
>TRBJ2-7|TRBV5-6|-|-
CASSLGSPYEQYF
TGTGCCAGCAGCTTGGGTAGTCCCTACGAGCAGTACTTC
>TRBJ2-7|TRBV11-2|-|-
CASSLETGGVQYF
TGTGCCAGCAGCTTAGAGACAGGTGGGGTGCAGTACTTC
>TRBJ2-5|TRBV5-1|-|-
CASSPEEGEETQYF
TGCGCCAGCAGCCCCGAGGAAGGGGAAGAGACCCAGTACTTC
>TRBJ2-1|TRBV5-6|TRBD2|-
CASSLVRTSGRSSYNEQFF
TGTGCCAGCAGCTTGGTTAGGACTAGCGGGAGGAGCTCCTACAATGAGCAGTTCTTC
>TRBJ1-3|TRBV5-6|-|-
CASSSTGLRSGNTIYF
TGTGCCAGCAGCTCAACAGGGCTCCGCTCTGGAAACACCATATATTTT